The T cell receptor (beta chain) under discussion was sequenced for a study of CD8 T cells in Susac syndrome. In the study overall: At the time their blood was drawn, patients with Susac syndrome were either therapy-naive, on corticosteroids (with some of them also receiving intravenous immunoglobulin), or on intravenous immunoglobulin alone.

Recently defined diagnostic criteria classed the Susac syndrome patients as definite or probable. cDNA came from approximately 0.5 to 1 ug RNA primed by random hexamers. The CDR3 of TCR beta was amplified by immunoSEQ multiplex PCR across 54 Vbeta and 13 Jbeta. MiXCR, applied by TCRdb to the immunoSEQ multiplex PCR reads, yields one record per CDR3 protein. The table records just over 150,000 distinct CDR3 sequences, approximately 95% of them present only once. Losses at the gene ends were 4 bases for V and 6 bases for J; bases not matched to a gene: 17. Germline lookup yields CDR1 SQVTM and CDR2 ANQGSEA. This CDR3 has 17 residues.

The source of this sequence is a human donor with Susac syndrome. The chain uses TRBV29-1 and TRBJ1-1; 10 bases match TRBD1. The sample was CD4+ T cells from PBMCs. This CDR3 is CSVGDRGSSSHLAEAFF. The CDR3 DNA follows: TGCAGCGTTGGGGACAGGGGCAGTAGTTCCCACCTCGCTGAAGCTTTCTTT.